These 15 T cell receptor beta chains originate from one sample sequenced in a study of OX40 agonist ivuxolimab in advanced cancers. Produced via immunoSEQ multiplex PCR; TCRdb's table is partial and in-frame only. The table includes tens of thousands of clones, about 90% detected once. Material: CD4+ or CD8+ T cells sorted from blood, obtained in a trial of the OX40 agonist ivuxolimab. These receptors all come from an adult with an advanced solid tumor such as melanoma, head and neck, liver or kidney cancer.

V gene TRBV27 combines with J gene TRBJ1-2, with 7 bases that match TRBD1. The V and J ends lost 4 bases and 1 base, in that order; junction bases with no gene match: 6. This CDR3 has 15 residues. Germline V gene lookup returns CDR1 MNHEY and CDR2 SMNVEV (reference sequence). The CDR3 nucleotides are TGTGCCAGCAGTTCAAAGACAGGGTATAACTATGGCTACACCTTC. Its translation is CASSSKTGYNYGYTF.

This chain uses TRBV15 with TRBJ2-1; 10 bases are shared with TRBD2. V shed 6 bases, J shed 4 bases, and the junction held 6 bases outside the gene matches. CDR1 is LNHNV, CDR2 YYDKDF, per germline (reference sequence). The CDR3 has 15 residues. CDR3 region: CATRSSGSTYNEQFF. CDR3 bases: TGTGCCACCAGGTCTAGCGGGAGTACTTACAATGAGCAGTTCTTC.

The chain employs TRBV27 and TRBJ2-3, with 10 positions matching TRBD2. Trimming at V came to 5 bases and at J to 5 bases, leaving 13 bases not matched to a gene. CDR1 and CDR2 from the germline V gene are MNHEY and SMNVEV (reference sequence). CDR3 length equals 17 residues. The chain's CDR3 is CASSLWGGLAGVDTQYF. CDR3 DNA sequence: TGTGCCAGCAGTCTATGGGGCGGGCTAGCGGGAGTAGATACGCAGTATTTT.

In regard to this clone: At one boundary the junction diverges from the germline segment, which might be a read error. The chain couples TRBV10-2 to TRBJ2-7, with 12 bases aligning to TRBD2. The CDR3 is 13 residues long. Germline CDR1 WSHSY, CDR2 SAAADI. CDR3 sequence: CASSESATSGSHF. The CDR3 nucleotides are TGCGCCAGCAGTGAGTCAGCGACTAGCGGGAGTCACTTC.

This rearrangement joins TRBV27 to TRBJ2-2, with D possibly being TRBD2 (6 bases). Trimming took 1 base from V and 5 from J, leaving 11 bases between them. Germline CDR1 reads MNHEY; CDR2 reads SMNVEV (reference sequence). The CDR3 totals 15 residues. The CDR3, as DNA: TGTGCCAGCAGTTTATTGATTGGGGGGACCGGGGAGCTGTTTTTT. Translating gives CASSLLIGGTGELFF.

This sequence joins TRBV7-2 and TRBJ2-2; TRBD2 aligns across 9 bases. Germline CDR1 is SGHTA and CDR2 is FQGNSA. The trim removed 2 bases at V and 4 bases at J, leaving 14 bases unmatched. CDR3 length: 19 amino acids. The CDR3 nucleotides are TGTGCCAGCAGCTTATATGGTTTGCGGGAGGGCCTTTTCACCGGGGAGCTGTTTTTT. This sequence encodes CASSLYGLREGLFTGELFF.

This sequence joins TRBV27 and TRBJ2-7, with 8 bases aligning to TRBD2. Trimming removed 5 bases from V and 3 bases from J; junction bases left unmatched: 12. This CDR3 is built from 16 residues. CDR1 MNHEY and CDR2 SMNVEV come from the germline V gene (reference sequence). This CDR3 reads CASSPPRTSGYYEQYF. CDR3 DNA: TGTGCCAGCAGTCCCCCGAGAACTAGCGGATACTACGAGCAGTACTTC.

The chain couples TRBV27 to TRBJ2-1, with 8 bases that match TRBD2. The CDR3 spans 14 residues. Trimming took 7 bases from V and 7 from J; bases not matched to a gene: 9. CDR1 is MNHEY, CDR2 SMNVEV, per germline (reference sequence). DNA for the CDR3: TGTGCCAGCACGCCGGGAGGGCCTTGGAATGAGCAGTTCTTC. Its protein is CASTPGGPWNEQFF.

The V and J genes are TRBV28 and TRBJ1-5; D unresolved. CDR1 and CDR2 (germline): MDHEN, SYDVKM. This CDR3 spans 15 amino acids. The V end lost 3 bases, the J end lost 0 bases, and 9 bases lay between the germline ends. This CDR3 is CASSLVGNSNQPQHF. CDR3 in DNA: TGTGCCAGCAGTTTGGTGGGGAATAGCAATCAGCCCCAGCATTTT.

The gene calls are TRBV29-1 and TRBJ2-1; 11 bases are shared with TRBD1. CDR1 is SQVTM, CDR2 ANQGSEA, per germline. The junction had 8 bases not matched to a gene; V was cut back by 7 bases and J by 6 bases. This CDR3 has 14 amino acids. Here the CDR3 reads CSGDPGQGVNEQFF. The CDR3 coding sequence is TGCAGCGGCGATCCGGGACAGGGGGTCAATGAGCAGTTCTTC.

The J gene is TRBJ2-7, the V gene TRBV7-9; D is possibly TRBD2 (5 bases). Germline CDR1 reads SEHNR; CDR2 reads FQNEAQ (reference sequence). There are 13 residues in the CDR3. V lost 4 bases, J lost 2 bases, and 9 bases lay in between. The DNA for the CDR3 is TGTGCCAGCAGCTCAAGCGGTCCCTACGAGCAGTACTTC. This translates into CASSSSGPYEQYF.

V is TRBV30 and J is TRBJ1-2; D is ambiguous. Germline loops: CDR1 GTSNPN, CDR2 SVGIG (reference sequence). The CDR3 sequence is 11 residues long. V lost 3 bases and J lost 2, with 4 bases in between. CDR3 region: CAWSDNYGYTF. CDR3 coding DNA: TGTGCCTGGAGCGACAACTATGGCTACACCTTC. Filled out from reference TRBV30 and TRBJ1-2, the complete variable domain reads SQTIHQWPATLVQPVGSPLSLECTVEGTSNPNLYWYRQAAGRGLQLLFYSVGIGQISSEVPQNLSASRPQDRQFILSSKKLLLSDSGFYLCAWSDNYGYTFGSGTRLTVV.

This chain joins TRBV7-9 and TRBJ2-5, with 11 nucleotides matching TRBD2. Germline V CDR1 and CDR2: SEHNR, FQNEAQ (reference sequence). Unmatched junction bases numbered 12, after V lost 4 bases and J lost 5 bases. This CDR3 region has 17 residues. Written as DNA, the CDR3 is TGTGCCAGCAGCTCTTCCGATAGCGGGAGGGCCAGGGAGACCCAGTACTTC. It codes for CASSSSDSGRARETQYF.

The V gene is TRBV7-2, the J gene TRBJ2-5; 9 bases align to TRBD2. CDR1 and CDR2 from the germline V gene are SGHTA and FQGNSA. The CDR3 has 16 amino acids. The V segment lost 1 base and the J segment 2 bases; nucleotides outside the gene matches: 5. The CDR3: CASSLVLAGTQETQYF. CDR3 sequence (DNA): TGTGCCAGCAGCTTAGTTCTAGCGGGGACGCAAGAGACCCAGTACTTC.

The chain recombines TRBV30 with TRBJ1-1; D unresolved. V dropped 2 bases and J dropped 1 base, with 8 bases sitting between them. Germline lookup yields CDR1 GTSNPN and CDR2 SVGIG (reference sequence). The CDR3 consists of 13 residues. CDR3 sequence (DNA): TGTGCCTGGAGTACGGGCAGGAACACTGAAGCTTTCTTT. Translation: CAWSTGRNTEAFF.